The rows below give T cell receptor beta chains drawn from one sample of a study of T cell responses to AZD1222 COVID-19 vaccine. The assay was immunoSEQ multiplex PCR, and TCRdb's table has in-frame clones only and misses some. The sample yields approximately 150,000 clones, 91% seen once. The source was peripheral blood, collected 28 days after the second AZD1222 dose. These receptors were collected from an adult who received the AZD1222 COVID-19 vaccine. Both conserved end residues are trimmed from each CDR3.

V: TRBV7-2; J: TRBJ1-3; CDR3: ASSLAIGNTIY
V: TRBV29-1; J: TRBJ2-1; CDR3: SVPPQSYNEQF
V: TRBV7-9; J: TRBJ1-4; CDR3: ASSLGPSNEKLF
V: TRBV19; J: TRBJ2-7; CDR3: ASSMLAGGSYEQY
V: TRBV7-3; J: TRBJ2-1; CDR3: ASSFSGYNEQF
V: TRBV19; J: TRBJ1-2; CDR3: ASETGPYGYT
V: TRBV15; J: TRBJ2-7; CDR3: ATSRDEGATGYREQY
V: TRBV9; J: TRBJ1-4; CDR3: ASSLSTTNEKLF
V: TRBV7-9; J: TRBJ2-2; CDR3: ASSLGPQLTGELF
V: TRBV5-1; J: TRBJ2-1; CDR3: ASTVWGNEQF
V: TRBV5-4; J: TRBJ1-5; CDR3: ASSIQGGNQPQH
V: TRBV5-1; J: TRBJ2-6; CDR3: ASSLGRASGANVLT
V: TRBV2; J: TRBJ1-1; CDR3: ASRPTASLAAF
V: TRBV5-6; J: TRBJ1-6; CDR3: ASSPGGYSPLH
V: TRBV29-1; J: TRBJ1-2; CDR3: SVDYETLNGYT
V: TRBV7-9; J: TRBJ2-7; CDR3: ASSPPTWPPIHEQY
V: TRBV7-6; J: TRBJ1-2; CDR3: ASSLVGGGAEIT
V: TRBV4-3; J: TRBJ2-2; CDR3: ASSQVTASATGPNTGELF
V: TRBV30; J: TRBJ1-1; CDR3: AALRGSWTEAF
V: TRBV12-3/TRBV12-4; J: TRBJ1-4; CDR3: ASSLGGYAKLF
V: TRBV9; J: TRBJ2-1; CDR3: ASSDAGTIDEQF
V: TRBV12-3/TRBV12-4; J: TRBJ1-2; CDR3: ASSLAIGGYT
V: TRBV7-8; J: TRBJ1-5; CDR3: ASSLRAWDRYSNQPQH
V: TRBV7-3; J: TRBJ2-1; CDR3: ASNVAGGSYNEQF
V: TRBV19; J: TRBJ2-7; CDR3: ASSISSKFYEQY
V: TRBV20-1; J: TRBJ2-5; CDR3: SASSPGTQY
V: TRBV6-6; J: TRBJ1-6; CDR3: ASSLTAYYNSPLH
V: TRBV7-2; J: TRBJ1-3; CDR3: ASGRDAHSGNTIY
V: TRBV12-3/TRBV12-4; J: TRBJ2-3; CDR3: ASRLGGTQY
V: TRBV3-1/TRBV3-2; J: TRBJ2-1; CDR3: ASSQAPGNVLVGI
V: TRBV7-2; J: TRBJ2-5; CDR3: ASSPGAPIQETQY
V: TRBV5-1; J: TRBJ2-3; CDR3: ASSLGLAGGSGTDTQY
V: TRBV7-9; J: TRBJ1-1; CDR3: ASTRTVEAF
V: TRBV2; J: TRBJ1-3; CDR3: ASRLGGSSGNTIY
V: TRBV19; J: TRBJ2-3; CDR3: ASRRDRATDTQY
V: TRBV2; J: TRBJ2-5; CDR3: ASSNAWVSPQY
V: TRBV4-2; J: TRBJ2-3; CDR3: ASSQAGSGATDTQY
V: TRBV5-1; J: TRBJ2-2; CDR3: ASSWGLGRGTGELF
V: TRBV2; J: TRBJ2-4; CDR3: ASSDPSGVAKNIQY
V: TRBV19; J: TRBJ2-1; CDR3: ASSMGSGGTNNEQF
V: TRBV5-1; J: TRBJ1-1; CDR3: ASAGVADTEAF
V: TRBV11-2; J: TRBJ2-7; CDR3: ASSVGRAETYEQY
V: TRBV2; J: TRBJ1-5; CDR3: ASSDLRQGSTGPQH
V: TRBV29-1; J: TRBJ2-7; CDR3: SVEALERSSYEQY
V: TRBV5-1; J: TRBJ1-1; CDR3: ASSCPIPRLNTEAF
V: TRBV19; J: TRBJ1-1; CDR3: ASSTGMNTEAF
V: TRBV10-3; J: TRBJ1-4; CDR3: AISGGGGGSNEKLF
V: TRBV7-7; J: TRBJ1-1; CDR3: ASSPGPGSGTEAF
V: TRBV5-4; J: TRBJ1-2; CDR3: ASSLRGARDYGYT
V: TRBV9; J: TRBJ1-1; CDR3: ASSAQDRGFTEAF
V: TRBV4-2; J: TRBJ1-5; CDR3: ASSQDAAVSNQPQH
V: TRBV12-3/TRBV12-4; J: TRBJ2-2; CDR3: ASSLVGTGELF
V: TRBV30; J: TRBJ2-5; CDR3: AWSVGGGSKETQY
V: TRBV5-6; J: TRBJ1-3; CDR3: ASSLPHSGNTIY
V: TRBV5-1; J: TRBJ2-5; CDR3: ASSPRTGRETQY
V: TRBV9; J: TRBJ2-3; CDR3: ASSVEVPDTQY
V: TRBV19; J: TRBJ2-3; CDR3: ASSRTHSGGTDTQY
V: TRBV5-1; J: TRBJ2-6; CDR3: ASSLEGRAAGANVLT
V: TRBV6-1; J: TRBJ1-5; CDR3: ASSEKVGGGVEH
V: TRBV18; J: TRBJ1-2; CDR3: ASSTGAVDGYT